This T cell receptor (beta chain) was sequenced for a study of T-cell memory formation after mild COVID-19. TCRdb called the 5' RACE reads again in MiXCR, with one record for every CDR3 protein. In the table there are some 600,000 distinct CDR3 sequences, approximately 15% of which are singletons. This CDR3 comprises 13 residues. This clonotype turned up a few times. The sequence derives from an adult woman who had mild COVID-19 (a few samples of this study predate the infection). Cell type and time point are not known. This rearrangement joins TRBV21-1 to TRBJ2-5. TRBV21-1 is a known pseudogene. Specimen: PBMCs or a T cell subset sorted from them (not recorded which). Written as DNA, the CDR3 is TGTGCCAGCAGCAAAGGGCTTCGAGAGACCCAGTACTTC. As protein: CASSKGLRETQYF.